The T cell receptor beta chain under discussion was sequenced for a study of T cell responses to AZD1222 COVID-19 vaccine. CDR1 and CDR2 (germline): SGHKS, YYEKEE (reference sequence). Trimming pared 6 bases from V and 6 bases from J, leaving 18 bases between. The CDR3 sequence is 14 residues long. Sequenced by immunoSEQ multiplex PCR; TCRdb stores in-frame clones only, minus some. The table includes fewer than 150,000 clones, more than 75% detected once. V is TRBV5-5 and J is TRBJ2-5; D is perhaps TRBD1 or TRBD2 (6 bases each). The receptor's source is an adult who received the AZD1222 COVID-19 vaccine. This material consisted of peripheral blood, taken 28 days after the second AZD1222 dose. CDR3 coding DNA: TGTGCCAGCACCGTGACAGGAGGGGGAAAGACCCAGTACTTC. It codes for CASTVTGGGKTQYF.